Here is one TCR beta chain with its context. Germline lookup yields CDR1 SGHVS and CDR2 FNYEAQ. The ends were cut back, 5 bases at V and 6 bases at J, with 17 bases in the middle. The CDR3 consists of 15 residues. This sample was included in a study of CD8+ T cells in alopecia areata. Treatment reported: oral pan-JAK inhibitor, 5-10 mg twice daily. The authors extracted RNA and reverse transcribed it into cDNA as the sequencing template. Sequencing used immunoSEQ multiplex PCR; TCRdb keeps in-frame clones, though not all of them. The sample holds more than 85,000 clones, roughly three fifths seen once.

The sequence derives from a human donor with alopecia areata. This material consisted of CD8+ T cells sorted from blood, taken at week 4, from a patient treated with tofacitinib. This sequence joins TRBV7-6 and TRBJ2-1; D is uncertain. The CDR3 nucleotides are TGTGCCAGCAGCCCCCGGCCATTATGGGGCAATGAGCAGTTCTTC. Its translation is CASSPRPLWGNEQFF.